This T cell receptor beta chain emerged from a study of blood T cell repertoires in COVID-19. At the level of the study: T cells, B-cell-depleted T cells, or PBMCs supplied cDNA or gDNA.

Per the original data handling: Estimation of nucleated cell counts was performed using reference gene primer amplification. This table comes from immunoSEQ multiplex PCR, and its TCRdb copy is limited to in-frame clones, with some not included. The V and J calls and clone size are taken from that table; D and trimming were inferred from the DNA. The sample contains 140,000 to 150,000 clones, about nine tenths of which appear only once. Trimming removed 5 bases from V and 8 bases from J, with 19 bases in between. The germline V gene encodes CDR1 SGHRS and CDR2 YFSETQ. The CDR3 consists of 14 residues. Seattle patients were enrolled while actively infected and followed longitudinally.

The receptor's source is a human donor with COVID-19, enrolled during active disease. The donor label of this sample is uncertain. Sequenced input: peripheral blood. This chain uses TRBV5-1 with TRBJ1-2, with D possibly TRBD1 on 6 matching bases. The CDR3 loop is CASRSTPGVGGYTF. CDR3 DNA: TGCGCCAGCAGATCTACCCCAGGGGTGGGAGGCTACACCTTC.